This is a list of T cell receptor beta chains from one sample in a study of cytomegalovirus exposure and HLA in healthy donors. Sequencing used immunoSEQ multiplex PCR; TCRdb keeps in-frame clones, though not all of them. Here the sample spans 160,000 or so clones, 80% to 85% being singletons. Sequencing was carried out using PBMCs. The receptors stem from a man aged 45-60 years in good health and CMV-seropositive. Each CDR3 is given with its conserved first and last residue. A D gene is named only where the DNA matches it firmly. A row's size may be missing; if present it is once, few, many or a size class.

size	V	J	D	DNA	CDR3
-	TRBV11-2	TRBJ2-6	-	TGTGCCAGCAGCTCTTTAGTGTCTGGGGCCAACGTCCTGACTTTC	CASSSLVSGANVLTF
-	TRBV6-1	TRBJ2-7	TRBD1	TGTGCCAGCAGTCGGGACAGGGGAACCTACGAGCAGTACTTC	CASSRDRGTYEQYF
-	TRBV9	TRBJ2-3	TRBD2	TGTGCCAGCAGCCCGCACGGCGGGGGGGCTCCGCAGTATTTT	CASSPHGGGAPQYF
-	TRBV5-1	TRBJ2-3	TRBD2	TGCGCCAGCAGCTTGGTGGCGGGAGAGGCAGATACGCAGTATTTT	CASSLVAGEADTQYF
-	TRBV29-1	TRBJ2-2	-	TGCAGCGTTGAAGGGCAGGGTTTAGTCACCGGGGAGCTGTTTTTT	CSVEGQGLVTGELFF
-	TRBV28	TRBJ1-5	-	TGTGCCAGCAGCCACAATCAGCCCCAGCATTTT	CASSHNQPQHF
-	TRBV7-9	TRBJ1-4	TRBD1	TGTGCCAGCAGCTTAACGACAGGGGCTAATGAAAAACTGTTTTTT	CASSLTTGANEKLFF
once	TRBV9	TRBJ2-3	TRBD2	TGTGCCAGCAGCGTAGGAGCGGGGGGTGGTGGGGGCACAGATACGCAGTATTTT	CASSVGAGGGGGTDTQYF
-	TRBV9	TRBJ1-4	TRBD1	TGTGCCAGCAGCGTAGGGACAGGGGATGAAAAACTGTTTTTT	CASSVGTGDEKLFF
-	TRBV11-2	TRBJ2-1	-	TGTGCCAGCAGCTTCAGTGGGAGTAGGAACAATGAGCAGTTCTTC	CASSFSGSRNNEQFF
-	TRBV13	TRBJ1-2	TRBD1	TGTGCCAGCAGACCTCCTACAGGGGTTACTAACTATGGCTACACCTTC	CASRPPTGVTNYGYTF
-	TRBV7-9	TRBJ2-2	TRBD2	TGTGCCAGCAGCTTAGCATTAGCGGGAGAACACACCGGGGAGCTGTTTTTT	CASSLALAGEHTGELFF
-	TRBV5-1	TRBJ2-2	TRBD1	TGCGCCAGCAGCTTGGGGACACAGGGGGCAGGGGAGCTGTTTTTT	CASSLGTQGAGELFF
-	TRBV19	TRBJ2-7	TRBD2	TGTGCCAGTAGTATAAATCGGGCTAGCGGGGACTACGAGCAGTACTTC	CASSINRASGDYEQYF
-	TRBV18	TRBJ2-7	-	TGTGCCAGCTCACCACCGGGCATTCCCTCCTACGAGCAGTACTTC	CASSPPGIPSYEQYF
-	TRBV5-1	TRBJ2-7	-	TGCGCCAGCAGCTTGTTCGTCATCGGGGACGAGCAGTACTTC	CASSLFVIGDEQYF
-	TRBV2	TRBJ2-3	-	TGTGCCAGCCTCAGGGGCCCGGCGCGGGGGACAGATACGCAGTATTTT	CASLRGPARGTDTQYF
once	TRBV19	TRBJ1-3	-	TGTGCCAGTAGTACACGGAGCTCTGGAAACACCATATATTTT	CASSTRSSGNTIYF
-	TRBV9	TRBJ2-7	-	TGTGCCAGCAGCGTAGAGGGCGGGGATACATACGAGCAGTACTTC	CASSVEGGDTYEQYF
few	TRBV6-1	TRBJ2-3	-	TGTGCCAGCAGTGAACGTCAGGGGAGGGCCGGGACAGATACGCAGTATTTT	CASSERQGRAGTDTQYF
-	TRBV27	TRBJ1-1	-	TGTGCCAGCAGTTCCTCACGGGGGTCCAGGAACACTGAAGCTTTCTTT	CASSSSRGSRNTEAFF
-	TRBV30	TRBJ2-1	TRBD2	TGTGCCTGGAGTCCCCCGGGACTAGCCTACAATGAGCAGTTCTTC	CAWSPPGLAYNEQFF
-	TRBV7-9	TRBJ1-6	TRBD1	TGTGCCAGCAGCTGGGGACAGCATAATTCACCCCTCCACTTT	CASSWGQHNSPLHF
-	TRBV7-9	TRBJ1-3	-	-	CASSLFLSSGNTIYF
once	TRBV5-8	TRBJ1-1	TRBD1	TGTGCCAGCAGCCACCGACAGGGTGCCATGAACACTGAAGCTTTCTTT	CASSHRQGAMNTEAFF